Listed below are T cell receptor beta chains from one sample, sequenced in a study of blood T cell repertoires in COVID-19. TCRdb keeps only in-frame clones here, not all; method: immunoSEQ multiplex PCR. The repertoire holds 200,000 to 300,000 clones, with about 87% as singletons. Source material: peripheral blood. The receptors come from a woman aged 40 to 49 with acute or convalescent COVID-19. Both conserved end residues are part of each CDR3. A D gene is named only where the DNA matches it firmly. Size tells how often a clone was seen (once, few, many) or the class of an expanded clone, and some rows leave it out.

.	TRBD1	TRBV6-5	TRBJ1-6	CATGATGSDSPLHF	TGTGCCACCGGGGCGACAGGGTCTGATTCACCCCTCCACTTT
once	TRBD2	TRBV2	TRBJ2-1	CASRKTSGFEQFF	TGTGCCAGCCGGAAGACTAGCGGCTTTGAGCAGTTCTTC
.	TRBD2	TRBV11-2	TRBJ2-1	CASSLVGGLAGGNEQFF	TGTGCCAGCAGCTTAGTAGGAGGTCTAGCGGGGGGGAATGAGCAGTTCTTC
few	.	TRBV3-1/TRBV3-2	TRBJ1-2	CASSLKHLYGYTF	TGTGCCAGCAGCCTGAAGCATTTATATGGCTACACCTTC
once	.	TRBV11-2	TRBJ2-6	CASSLVASWPGANVLTF	TGTGCCAGCAGCTTAGTTGCTTCATGGCCTGGGGCCAACGTCCTGACTTTC
.	.	TRBV6-6	TRBJ2-1	CASSYSDSTHEQFF	TGTGCCAGCAGTTACTCCGATTCCACACATGAGCAGTTCTTC
.	.	TRBV30	TRBJ2-3	CAWSNTDTQYF	TGTGCCTGGAGCAACACAGATACGCAGTATTTT
.	.	TRBV12-3/TRBV12-4	TRBJ1-1	CASSLGQQSEAFF	TGTGCCAGCAGTTTAGGACAGCAGTCTGAAGCTTTCTTT
.	TRBD2	TRBV7-9	TRBJ2-2	CARGRAGLAGGHTGELFF	TGTGCCAGAGGCAGAGCAGGACTAGCGGGGGGTCACACCGGGGAGCTGTTTTTT
.	TRBD2	TRBV3-1/TRBV3-2	TRBJ2-5	CASALAGGLGETQYF	TGTGCCAGCGCTTTAGCGGGGGGGCTGGGAGAGACCCAGTACTTC
.	.	TRBV29-1	TRBJ2-1	CSVVPEPSYNEQFF	TGCAGCGTTGTCCCAGAACCTTCCTACAATGAGCAGTTCTTC
once	TRBD1	TRBV6-5	TRBJ2-5	CASNDRTGPETQYF	TGTGCCAGCAACGACCGGACAGGCCCGGAGACCCAGTACTTC
.	TRBD1	TRBV13	TRBJ2-2	CASSLWTGNTGELFF	TGTGCCAGCAGCCTCTGGACAGGAAACACCGGGGAGCTGTTTTTT
.	.	TRBV5-1	TRBJ1-1	CASSAAGGTEAFF	TGCGCCAGCAGCGCTGCCGGGGGCACTGAAGCTTTCTTT
.	.	TRBV5-1	TRBJ2-6	CASSLSAGRPGANVLTF	TGCGCCAGCAGCTTGTCGGCAGGGCGCCCTGGGGCCAACGTCCTGACTTTC
.	.	TRBV29-1	TRBJ1-1	CSVEGPSRRGTEAFF	TGCAGCGTTGAGGGCCCTTCGAGGAGGGGCACTGAAGCTTTCTTT
once	.	TRBV3-1/TRBV3-2	TRBJ1-2	CASSQEWRLLVDYGYTF	TGTGCCAGCAGCCAAGAATGGAGGCTCCTCGTAGACTATGGCTACACCTTC
once	.	TRBV29-1	TRBJ1-2	CSVEGREEGYTF	TGCAGCGTTGAGGGCAGGGAGGAGGGCTACACCTTC
.	TRBD1	TRBV6-5	TRBJ1-6	CASSRDREGPLHF	TGTGCCAGCAGCCGGGACAGGGAGGGACCCCTCCACTTT
.	.	TRBV10-3	TRBJ1-2	CAISESGGVGYTF	TGTGCCATCAGTGAGTCAGGGGGAGTCGGCTACACCTTC
once	.	TRBV5-1	TRBJ1-6	CASSPEQYNSPLHF	TGCGCCAGCAGCCCCGAACAGTATAATTCACCCCTCCACTTT
.	.	TRBV24-1	TRBJ2-5	CATRPIRVQYF	TGTGCCACCAGACCCATCAGGGTCCAGTACTTC
.	.	TRBV7-6	TRBJ1-1	CASSLGTAFMNTEAFF	TGTGCCAGCAGCTTAGGGACAGCGTTCATGAACACTGAAGCTTTCTTT
.	.	TRBV5-4	TRBJ1-2	CASSTPRTANYGYTF	TGTGCCAGCAGCACACCGCGAACAGCTAACTATGGCTACACCTTC
.	TRBD1	TRBV30	TRBJ1-6	CAWSVWDSRYNSPLHF	TGTGCCTGGAGTGTATGGGACAGTCGTTATAATTCACCCCTCCACTTT
.	TRBD1	TRBV5-1	TRBJ1-4	CASSPGQPNEKLFF	TGCGCCAGCAGCCCGGGACAGCCCAATGAAAAACTGTTTTTT
.	.	TRBV6-5	TRBJ1-4	CASRRGGWGNEKLFF	TGTGCCAGCAGGCGGGGGGGATGGGGCAATGAAAAACTGTTTTTT